One sample yielded the 20 T cell receptor beta chains listed below, sequenced in a study of shared clonotypes between healthy human individuals (dated by TCRdb to 2020 to 2022). The method behind the library was the immunoSEQ multiplex PCR assay. In its TCRdb copy, this immuneACCESS table keeps in-frame sequences only and misses some clones. Where compared with another copy, unresolved V genes explain less than half of these, and the others have no known cause. The sample table shows roughly 490,000 clones, and approximately 79% are seen once. 12% of the sample lies in the top ten. The sample was PBMCs. Source of these receptors: a woman aged 40 to 55 in good health. Some clones in this sample may be carry-over from other donors' samples.

V usage is TRBV18 and J usage is TRBJ2-4; 9 bases map to TRBD1. The CDR3 spans 15 residues. V lost 10 bases and J lost 4; bases outside the gene matches: 11. Germline assignment: CDR1 KGHSH and CDR2 LQKENI. CDR3 residues: CATKTGTGSKNIQYF. CDR3 DNA: TGTGCCACCAAAACCGGGACAGGGTCAAAAAACATTCAGTACTTC. The full variable domain, completed using reference TRBV18 and TRBJ2-4, is NAGVMQNPRHLVRRRGQEARLRCSPMKGHSHVYWYRQLPEEGLKFMVYLQKENIIDESGMPKERFSAEFPKEGPSILRIQQVVRGDSAAYFCATKTGTGSKNIQYFGAGTRLSVL.

The chain couples TRBV7-7 to TRBJ2-1, with 12 bases identical to TRBD2. Trimming cost V 10 bases and J 3 bases; bases outside gene matches: 7. From germline, CDR1 is SSHAT and CDR2 FNYEAQ (reference sequence). The length of the CDR3 is 15 residues. CDR3 sequence (DNA): TGTGCCACCAAATTACTAGCGGGAGGCTACAATGAGCAGTTCTTC. Translating it yields CATKLLAGGYNEQFF.

This clone has a handful of counts. The V and J genes are TRBV5-1 and TRBJ2-6; a possible D gene is TRBD2 (6 bases). The germline CDR1 and CDR2 sequences are SGHRS and YFSETQ. The CDR3 totals 17 residues. Trimming left V 0 bases short and J 1 base short, with 11 bases between. The CDR3 protein is CASSLGSGRSGANVLTF. CDR3 DNA sequence: TGCGCCAGCAGCTTGGGGTCAGGGAGGTCTGGGGCCAACGTCCTGACTTTC.

Of note for this clone: Only one base separates this from a far larger clonotype, so it likely reflects a read error. The genes are TRBV6-1 and TRBJ1-5, with D possibly TRBD1 on 6 matching bases. Per the germline V gene, CDR1 is MNHNS and CDR2 is SASEGT. Trimming stripped 6 bases from V and 2 bases from J, with 14 bases between. The CDR3 totals 15 residues. The CDR3: CASSLGQIGNQPQHF. CDR3 sequence (DNA): TGTGCCAGCAGCCTAGGACAGATCGGCAATCAGCCCCAGCATTTT.

The V and J genes are TRBV28 and TRBJ2-7; D is perhaps TRBD2 (5 bases). Looked up from germline, CDR1 is MDHEN and CDR2 is SYDVKM. Trimming shortened V by 3 bases and J by 2 bases, and 11 bases separated the two germline ends. The length of the CDR3 is 14 residues. CDR3: CASSLPGWPYEQYF. CDR3 DNA: TGTGCCAGCAGTTTGCCGGGATGGCCCTACGAGCAGTACTTC.

The chain links TRBV18 to TRBJ2-5; TRBD1 agrees at 11 bases. Germline V lookup: CDR1 KGHSH, CDR2 LQKENI. The V segment lost 5 bases and the J segment 0 bases; nucleotides outside the gene matches: 8. The CDR3 consists of 17 residues. CDR3 nucleotides: TGTGCCAGCTCAAAGGCCGGACAGGGGGCGAACCAAGAGACCCAGTACTTC. This encodes CASSKAGQGANQETQYF.

The chain employs TRBV27 and TRBJ2-5; TRBD2 agrees at 10 bases. CDR3 length equals 16 residues. From germline, CDR1 is MNHEY and CDR2 SMNVEV (reference sequence). In nucleotides, the CDR3 is TGTGTCTCGAGGCTAGCGGGAGTGCCAGGCCAAGAGACCCAGTACTTC. This gives the protein CVSRLAGVPGQETQYF.

The gene calls are TRBV19 and TRBJ1-1; TRBD1 agrees at 7 bases. With 2 bases clipped from V and 8 bases from J, the junction kept 11 bases outside the gene matches. Germline lookup yields CDR1 LNHDA and CDR2 SQIVND (reference sequence). The CDR3 is 15 residues long. The CDR3 region is CASSIRRLGGVEAFF. The CDR3 DNA reads TGTGCCAGTAGTATAAGGAGATTAGGGGGCGTCGAAGCTTTCTTT.

A word on this clone: This likely traces to a read error, being one base from a far larger clone. This rearrangement joins TRBV4-1 to TRBJ2-1; 10 bases align to TRBD2. Trimming cost V 4 bases and J 8 bases; bases outside gene matches: 11. CDR1 and CDR2 (germline): MGHRA, YSYEKL. The CDR3 extends over 16 amino acids. DNA of the CDR3: TGCGCCAGCAGCCGGGATAGCGGGAGGTGGATCGATGAGCAGTTCTTC. Amino acids: CASSRDSGRWIDEQFF.

The V and J genes are TRBV4-1 and TRBJ1-6, with unresolved D. The CDR3 extends over 17 amino acids. V dropped 4 bases and J dropped 6 bases, with 19 bases sitting between them. In germline, CDR1 is MGHRA, CDR2 YSYEKL. Written as DNA, the CDR3 is TGCGCCAGCAGCCCCGGGAGACCCGTGCGGGTTAATTCACCCCTCCACTTT. This gives the protein CASSPGRPVRVNSPLHF.

The chain carries TRBV19 and TRBJ2-2, with 11 bases fitting TRBD1. The CDR3 length is 19 residues. Germline V gene sequence: CDR1 LNHDA, CDR2 SQIVND (reference sequence). The trim removed 3 bases at V and 4 bases at J, leaving 13 bases unmatched. The CDR3 protein is CASSIYRSTGTGGTGELFF. The CDR3 DNA sequence: TGTGCCAGTAGTATTTACCGATCTACCGGGACAGGGGGCACCGGGGAGCTGTTTTTT.

This chain uses TRBV9 with TRBJ1-3; perhaps TRBD1 as D (5 bases). Germline CDR1 is SGDLS and CDR2 is YYNGEE. Trimming removed 4 bases at V and 0 bases at J, with 11 bases between. The CDR3 extends over 15 amino acids. The CDR3 nucleotides are TGTGCCAGCAGCTCCCGGGGCGACTCTGGAAACACCATATATTTT. Its translation: CASSSRGDSGNTIYF.

The J gene is TRBJ1-1, the V gene TRBV5-1; no clear D gene. CDR1 and CDR2 (germline): SGHRS, YFSETQ. This CDR3 is 13 amino acids long. Trimming cost V 0 bases and J 5 bases, with 8 bases left between them. The CDR3 bases are TGCGCCAGCAGCTTGGGGATGGGTACTGAAGCTTTCTTT. Residues: CASSLGMGTEAFF.

The chain links TRBV30 to TRBJ1-2; no clear D gene. Germline assignment: CDR1 GTSNPN and CDR2 SVGIG (reference sequence). This CDR3 contains 10 residues. The V end was cut by 3 bases, the J end by 7 bases, with 6 bases between. In DNA, the CDR3 is TGTGCCTGGAGGAGAGGTGGCTACACCTTC. It encodes CAWRRGGYTF.

V gene TRBV7-2 combines with J gene TRBJ1-1; possible D gene TRBD1, 5 bases. V was trimmed by 6 bases and J by 8 bases, leaving 16 bases between them. Per the germline V gene, CDR1 is SGHTA and CDR2 is FQGNSA. The length of the CDR3 is 13 residues. CDR3 sequence reads: CASSSIQGWEAFF. In DNA form, the CDR3 reads TGTGCCAGCAGTTCCATCCAGGGTTGGGAAGCTTTCTTT.

The chain combines TRBV4-3 with TRBJ2-6, with D unresolved. The CDR3 sequence is 16 residues long. Trimming shortened V by 3 bases and J by 0 bases, and 9 bases separated the two germline ends. Germline values: CDR1 LGHNA, CDR2 YSLEER. CDR3 amino acids: CASSHILSSGANVLTF. DNA for the CDR3: TGCGCCAGCAGCCACATACTTAGCTCTGGGGCCAACGTCCTGACTTTC.

The chain uses TRBV6-5 and TRBJ1-2, with D perhaps matching TRBD1 (5 bases). The germline V gene has CDR1 MNHEY and CDR2 SVGAGI. Trimming pared 8 bases from V and 2 bases from J, leaving 12 bases between. The CDR3 totals 13 residues. The CDR3 here is CASGRKGNYGYTF. The CDR3 coding sequence is TGTGCCAGCGGCAGGAAGGGGAACTATGGCTACACCTTC.

This chain links TRBV30 with TRBJ1-5; 8 bases map to TRBD1. The CDR3 has 14 amino acids. Germline loops: CDR1 GTSNPN, CDR2 SVGIG (reference sequence). V lost 2 bases and J lost 6; bases outside the gene matches: 6. The CDR3 is CAWSPNRGSQPQHF. CDR3 DNA: TGTGCCTGGAGTCCGAACAGGGGGAGTCAGCCCCAGCATTTT.

The rearrangement joins TRBV29-1 to TRBJ2-5, with a weak D call TRBD2 (5 bases). Germline CDR1 and CDR2: SQVTM and ANQGSEA. Trimming shortened V by 6 bases and J by 11 bases, and 22 bases separated the two germline ends. The CDR3 covers 13 residues. The CDR3: CSVFSEHLRGQYF. The CDR3 region has the DNA TGCAGCGTGTTTAGCGAACACCTACGTGGGCAGTACTTC.

This chain joins TRBV7-2 and TRBJ2-5; TRBD1 agrees at 8 bases. The closer fit of TRBJ2-7 to the DNA end suggests the J call may be wrong. The length of the CDR3 is 13 residues. CDR1 SGHTA and CDR2 FQGNSA come from the germline V gene. CDR3 residues: CASGRTGRYEQYF. The CDR3, as DNA: TGTGCCAGCGGAAGGACAGGGCGGTACGAGCAGTACTTC.